This TCR beta chain was profiled in a study of T cell responses to AZD1222 COVID-19 vaccine. As for this clone: The antigen remains unidentified.

Study-wide findings and caveats: Once two AZD1222 doses were given, Spike-specific TCR breadth and depth went up.

Assay: immunoSEQ multiplex PCR; the TCRdb copy retains only in-frame clones and omits some. This table holds 170,000 or so clones, about 90% found once. The CDR3 totals 15 residues. Unmatched junction bases numbered 3, after V lost 4 bases and J lost 0 bases. Germline V lookup: CDR1 LNHNV, CDR2 YYDKDF (reference sequence). This clonotype originated in an adult in good health. The chain carries TRBV15 and TRBJ1-3; the match to TRBD1 covers 7 bases. The specimen comprised peripheral blood, sampled on day 0 of AZD1222 vaccination. The CDR3 is CATSMGQSSGNTIYF. The CDR3 coding sequence is TGTGCCACCAGCATGGGACAGTCCTCTGGAAACACCATATATTTT.